This T cell receptor (beta chain) was found in a study of PD-1 blockade in classical Hodgkin lymphoma. Whole-study results and caveats: By C4D1 there was a significant rise in CD4+ TCR diversity but not in CD8+ TCR diversity. Any patient who commenced nivolumab under 1 year after ASCT was excluded.

Comment on this clone: Its specificity is not known.

Trimming shortened V by 0 bases and J by 7 bases, and 10 bases separated the two germline ends. The CDR3 is 13 amino acids. The germline V gene has CDR1 SQVTM and CDR2 ANQGSEA. Sequenced by immunoSEQ multiplex PCR; TCRdb stores in-frame clones only, minus some. The sample consists of 15,000 or so clones, 85% of them appearing once. Brentuximab vedotin exposure varied, and every patient relapsed after autologous stem cell transplantation. Magnetic negative selection was used to purify CD4+ T cells from PBMCs that had been thawed. The chain joins TRBV29-1 to TRBJ1-5; possibly TRBD1 for D (5 bases). Sample: CD4+ T cells from blood, taken at baseline. The source of this sequence is a human donor with classical Hodgkin lymphoma. The CDR3 protein is CSVEEGGGQPQHF. CDR3 nucleotide sequence: TGCAGCGTTGAAGAGGGGGGTGGGCAGCCCCAGCATTTT.